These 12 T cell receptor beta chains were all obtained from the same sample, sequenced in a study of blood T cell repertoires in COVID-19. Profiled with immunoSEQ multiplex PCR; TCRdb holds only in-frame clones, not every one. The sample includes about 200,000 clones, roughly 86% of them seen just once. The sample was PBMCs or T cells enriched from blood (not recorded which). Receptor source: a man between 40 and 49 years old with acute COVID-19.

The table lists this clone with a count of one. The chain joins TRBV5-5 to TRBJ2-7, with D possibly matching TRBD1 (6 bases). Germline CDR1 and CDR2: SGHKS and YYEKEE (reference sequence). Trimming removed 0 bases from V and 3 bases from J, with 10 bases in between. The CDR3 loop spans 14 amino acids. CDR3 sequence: CASSLGPRGYEQYF. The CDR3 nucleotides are TGTGCCAGCAGCTTGGGGCCCAGGGGCTACGAGCAGTACTTC. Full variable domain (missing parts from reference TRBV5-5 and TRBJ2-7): DAGVTQSPTHLIKTRGQQVTLRCSPISGHKSVSWYQQVLGQGPQFIFQYYEKEERGRGNFPDRFSARQFPNYSSELNVNALLLGDSALYLCASSLGPRGYEQYFGPGTRLTVT.

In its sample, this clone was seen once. CDR3 DNA sequence: TGTGCCACCAGTGATACCAGACAGGGTGGAGAGACCCAGTACTTC. Residues: CATSDTRQGGETQYF. The chain has TRBV24-1 and TRBJ2-5; 7 nucleotides match TRBD1. The CDR3 loop spans 15 amino acids. J was trimmed by 4 bases and V by 3 bases; bases with no gene match: 7. Germline V gene sequence: CDR1 KGHDR, CDR2 SFDVKD.

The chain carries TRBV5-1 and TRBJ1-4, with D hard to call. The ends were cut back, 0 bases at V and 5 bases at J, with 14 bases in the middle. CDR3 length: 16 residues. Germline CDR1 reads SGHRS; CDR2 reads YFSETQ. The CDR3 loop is CASSLGLGGGNEKLFF. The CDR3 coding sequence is TGCGCCAGCAGCTTGGGGTTGGGTGGCGGGAATGAAAAACTGTTTTTT.

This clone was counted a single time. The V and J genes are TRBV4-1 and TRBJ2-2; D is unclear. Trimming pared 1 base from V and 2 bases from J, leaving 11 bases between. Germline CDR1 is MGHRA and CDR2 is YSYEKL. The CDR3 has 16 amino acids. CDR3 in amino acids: CASSQVHGSNTGELFF. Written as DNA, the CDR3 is TGCGCCAGCAGCCAAGTTCACGGGTCCAACACCGGGGAGCTGTTTTTT.

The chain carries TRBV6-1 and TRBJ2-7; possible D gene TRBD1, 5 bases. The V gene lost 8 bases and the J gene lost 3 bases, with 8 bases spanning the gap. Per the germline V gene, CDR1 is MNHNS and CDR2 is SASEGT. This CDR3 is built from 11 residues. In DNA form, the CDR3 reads TGTGCCAGCTCACAGGTCTACGAGCAGTACTTC. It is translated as CASSQVYEQYF.

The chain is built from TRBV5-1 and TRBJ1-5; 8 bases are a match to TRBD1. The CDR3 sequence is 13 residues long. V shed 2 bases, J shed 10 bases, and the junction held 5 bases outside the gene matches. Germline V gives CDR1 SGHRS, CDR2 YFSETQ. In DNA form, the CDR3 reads TGCGCCAGCAGCTTACAGGGGGAGGGACCCCAGCATTTT. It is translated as CASSLQGEGPQHF.

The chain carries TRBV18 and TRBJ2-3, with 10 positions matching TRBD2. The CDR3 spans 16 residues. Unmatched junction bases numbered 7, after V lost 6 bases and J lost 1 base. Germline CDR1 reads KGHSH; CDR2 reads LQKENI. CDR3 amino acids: CASSRAGTSGTDTQYF. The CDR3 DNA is TGTGCCAGCTCCCGGGCGGGGACTAGCGGCACAGATACGCAGTATTTT. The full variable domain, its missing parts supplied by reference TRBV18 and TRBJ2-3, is NAGVMQNPRHLVRRRGQEARLRCSPMKGHSHVYWYRQLPEEGLKFMVYLQKENIIDESGMPKERFSAEFPKEGPSILRIQQVVRGDSAAYFCASSRAGTSGTDTQYFGPGTRLTVL.

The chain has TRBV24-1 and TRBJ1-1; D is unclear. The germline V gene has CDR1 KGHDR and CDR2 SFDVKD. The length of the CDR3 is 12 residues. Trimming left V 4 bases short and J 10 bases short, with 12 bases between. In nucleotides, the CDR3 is TGTGCCACCAGTGACCACTCAGGAGGAGCTTTCTTT. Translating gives CATSDHSGGAFF.

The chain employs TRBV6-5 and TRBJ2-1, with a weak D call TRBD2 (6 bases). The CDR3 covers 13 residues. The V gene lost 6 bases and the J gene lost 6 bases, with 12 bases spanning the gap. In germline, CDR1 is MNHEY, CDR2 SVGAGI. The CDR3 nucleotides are TGTGCCAGCAGCGGACTGCGGGGCAATGAGCAGTTCTTC. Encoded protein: CASSGLRGNEQFF.

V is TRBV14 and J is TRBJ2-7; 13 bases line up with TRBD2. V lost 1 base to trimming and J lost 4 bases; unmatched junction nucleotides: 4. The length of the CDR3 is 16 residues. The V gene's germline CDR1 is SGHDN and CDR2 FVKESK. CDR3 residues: CASSQAGLAGMYEQYF. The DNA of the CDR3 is TGTGCCAGCAGCCAAGCGGGACTAGCGGGGATGTACGAGCAGTACTTC.

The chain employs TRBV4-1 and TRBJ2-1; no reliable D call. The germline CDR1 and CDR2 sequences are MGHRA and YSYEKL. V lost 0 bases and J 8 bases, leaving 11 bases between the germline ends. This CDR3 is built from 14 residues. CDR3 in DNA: TGCGCCAGCAGCCAAGAAGCGAGGCTTGATGAGCAGTTCTTC. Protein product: CASSQEARLDEQFF.

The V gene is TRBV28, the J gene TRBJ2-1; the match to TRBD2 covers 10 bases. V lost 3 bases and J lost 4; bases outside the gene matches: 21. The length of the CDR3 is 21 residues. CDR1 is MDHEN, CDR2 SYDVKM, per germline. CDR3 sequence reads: CASSFLWRIQSGRAVYNEQFF. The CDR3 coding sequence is TGTGCCAGCAGTTTTCTTTGGCGGATACAGAGCGGGAGGGCCGTATACAATGAGCAGTTCTTC. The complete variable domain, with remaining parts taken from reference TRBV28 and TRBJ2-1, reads DVKVTQSSRYLVKRTGEKVFLECVQDMDHENMFWYRQDPGLGLRLIYFSYDVKMKEKGDIPEGYSVSREKKERFSLILESASTNQTSMYLCASSFLWRIQSGRAVYNEQFFGPGTRLTVL.